A selection of T cell receptor beta chains follows, all from one sample in a study of OX40 agonist ivuxolimab in advanced cancers. The method was immunoSEQ multiplex PCR; TCRdb's version includes in-frame clones alone and lacks a portion of them. The table has around 72,000 clones, 85% to 90% seen once. The source was CD4+ or CD8+ T cells sorted from blood, collected in a trial of the OX40 agonist ivuxolimab. All receptors derive from an adult with an advanced solid tumor such as melanoma, head and neck, liver or kidney cancer. Both conserved end residues are part of each CDR3. Fields, in order: V gene, D gene, J gene, CDR3 DNA, CDR3 protein. The D gene is left open where the match is weak.

>TRBV28|-|TRBJ2-3
TGTGCCAGCAGTCGATCAGAGGGCTACACAGATACGCAGTATTTT
CASSRSEGYTDTQYF
>TRBV27|-|TRBJ1-6
TGTGCCAGCTCTTCCAGGGGAGATTCACCCCTCCACTTT
CASSSRGDSPLHF
>TRBV27|TRBD1|TRBJ2-6
TGTGCCAGCAGTTTTTACAGGGGCGGTGATGGGGCCAACGTCCTGACTTTC
CASSFYRGGDGANVLTF
>TRBV5-1|-|TRBJ1-3
TGCGCCAGCAGCCTCAACGACCCCTCTGGAAACACCATATATTTT
CASSLNDPSGNTIYF
>TRBV4-1|TRBD2|TRBJ2-1
TGCGCCAGCAGCCAACGCCAGGGGGTCGGAGCGGGAGGGCCGAGTGAGCAGTTCTTC
CASSQRQGVGAGGPSEQFF
>TRBV7-3|TRBD2|TRBJ2-2
TGTGCCAGCATGCCCATGGCTAGCGGGAGGGCCGGGGAGCTGTTTTTT
CASMPMASGRAGELFF
>TRBV6-6|-|TRBJ2-7
TGTGCCAGCAGTTACTCTAACACTGCCGCCTACGAGCAGTACTTC
CASSYSNTAAYEQYF
>TRBV28|-|TRBJ2-1
TGTGCCAGCAGTTTATATGGGGATGAGCAGTTCTTC
CASSLYGDEQFF
>TRBV6-6|-|TRBJ2-7
TGTGCCAGCAGTTACTCGGCCCCCTACGAGCAGTACTTC
CASSYSAPYEQYF
>TRBV6-6|-|TRBJ2-1
TGTGCCAGCAGTTCTGAGAATGAGCAGTTCTTC
CASSSENEQFF
>TRBV28|-|TRBJ2-7
TGTGCCAGCAGCTCCCTTCAAAGGGGCCAGGGGCAGTACTTC
CASSSLQRGQGQYF
>TRBV4-1|TRBD1|TRBJ2-5
TGCGCCAGCAGCAACCAGGGACAGGGGTCGGAGACCCAGTACTTC
CASSNQGQGSETQYF
>TRBV7-9|-|TRBJ2-7
TGTGCCAGCAGCTTAGCGCAGTCTGGTAATAGCGACGAGCAGTACTTC
CASSLAQSGNSDEQYF
>TRBV5-1|-|TRBJ1-6
TGCGCCAGCAGCTTGGCAATAGGACGGAGAAATTCACCCCTCCACTTT
CASSLAIGRRNSPLHF
>TRBV6-5|TRBD1|TRBJ1-1
TGTGCCAGCAGTTACTCGTCAGGGGGCGCGGAAACTGAAGCTTTCTTT
CASSYSSGGAETEAFF
>TRBV27|TRBD1|TRBJ2-5
TGTGCCAGCAGTACAGGGGCTCGATCGGGGGAGACCCAGTACTTC
CASSTGARSGETQYF
>TRBV7-3|TRBD1|TRBJ1-2
TGTGCCAGCAGCCCGGGACAGAGGGCGGATGGCTACACCTTC
CASSPGQRADGYTF
>TRBV27|-|TRBJ2-6
TGTGCCAGCAGTTTATGGTGGGAGGTGGGCTCTGGGGCCAACGTCCTGACTTTC
CASSLWWEVGSGANVLTF
>TRBV28|TRBD1|TRBJ1-2
TGTGCCATCAGGGACAGGGGGCGGGGGAGCTATGGCTACACCTTC
CAIRDRGRGSYGYTF